Following are 11 T cell receptor beta chains from one sample sequenced in a study of shared clonotypes between healthy human individuals. In the naive CD8 group, cells lacked CD45RO and were positively selected for CCR7, so terminally differentiated effector memory CD45RA+ cells were left out. Sequencing used immunoSEQ multiplex PCR; TCRdb keeps in-frame clones, though not all of them. The table lists hundreds of thousands of clones, roughly 96% of them singletons, with less than 0.13% in the top ten. Sequencing input: naive CD8+ T cells sorted from blood. The receptor set was obtained from a woman in her 30s in good health.

The rearrangement links TRBV27 to TRBJ2-1; no clear D gene. Trimming took off 2 bases at V and 6 bases at J, with 11 bases between the two ends. The germline CDR1 and CDR2 sequences are MNHEY and SMNVEV (reference sequence). The CDR3 has 14 residues. In DNA form, the CDR3 reads TGTGCCAGCAGTTTACAAGCGACCTCCAATGAGCAGTTCTTC. It yields the protein CASSLQATSNEQFF.

The chain carries TRBV27 and TRBJ2-2, with D tentatively TRBD2 (6 bases). The CDR3 loop spans 13 amino acids. V dropped 3 bases and J dropped 5 bases, with 7 bases sitting between them. Germline CDR1 and CDR2: MNHEY and SMNVEV (reference sequence). The CDR3 protein is CASSFGRTGELFF. In DNA form, the CDR3 reads TGTGCCAGCAGTTTTGGGAGGACCGGGGAGCTGTTTTTT.

The rearrangement links TRBV27 to TRBJ2-3; 10 bases are shared with TRBD2. CDR3 length: 15 amino acids. With 8 bases clipped from V and 4 bases from J, the junction kept 9 bases outside the gene matches. The germline CDR1 and CDR2 sequences are MNHEY and SMNVEV (reference sequence). The chain's CDR3 is CASGILAGEADTQYF. Written as DNA, the CDR3 is TGTGCCAGCGGGATTCTAGCGGGAGAGGCAGATACGCAGTATTTT.

The genes are TRBV28 and TRBJ2-5; the D is unclear. Between the trimmed V and J ends, which lost 5 bases and 2 bases, there was a span of 15 bases. Germline CDR1 and CDR2: MDHEN and SYDVKM. The CDR3 contains 15 residues. The CDR3 bases are TGTGCCAGCAGTCCCGAAGTAGAAAGTCAAGAGACCCAGTACTTC. This gives the protein CASSPEVESQETQYF. Variable domain in full (rest from reference TRBV28 and TRBJ2-5): DVKVTQSSRYLVKRTGEKVFLECVQDMDHENMFWYRQDPGLGLRLIYFSYDVKMKEKGDIPEGYSVSREKKERFSLILESASTNQTSMYLCASSPEVESQETQYFGPGTRLLVL.

J is TRBJ2-7 and V is TRBV18, with 12 nucleotides matching TRBD1. CDR3 length equals 15 residues. V lost 3 bases, J lost 3 bases, and 3 bases stayed unmatched. In germline, CDR1 is KGHSH, CDR2 LQKENI. CDR3 sequence reads: CASSPGQGAVYEQYF. The CDR3, as DNA: TGTGCCAGCTCACCGGGACAGGGGGCGGTCTACGAGCAGTACTTC.

The gene calls are TRBV27 and TRBJ1-5, with unresolved D. Trimming removed 6 bases from V and 0 bases from J, with 18 bases in between. Per the germline V gene, CDR1 is MNHEY and CDR2 is SMNVEV (reference sequence). There are 17 residues in the CDR3. CDR3 sequence reads: CASSGSPSGDSNQPQHF. The CDR3 DNA is TGTGCCAGCAGCGGATCTCCGTCGGGCGATAGCAATCAGCCCCAGCATTTT.

The chain has TRBV6-5 and TRBJ2-5, with 7 nucleotides matching TRBD1. This CDR3 is built from 14 residues. Germline loops: CDR1 MNHEY, CDR2 SVGAGI. V dropped 4 bases and J dropped 1; count of bases not matched to a gene: 3. Written as DNA, the CDR3 is TGTGCCAGCAGTTTTACAGGGGTCCAAGAGACCCAGTACTTC. Translation gives CASSFTGVQETQYF.

The chain carries TRBV30 and TRBJ2-2; 10 nucleotides align to TRBD1. Germline lookup yields CDR1 GTSNPN and CDR2 SVGIG (reference sequence). The CDR3 is made up of 15 amino acids. The trim removed 1 base at V and 5 bases at J, leaving 4 bases unmatched. CDR3 loop: CAWSDGGQGTGELFF. The CDR3 coding sequence is TGTGCCTGGAGTGACGGGGGACAGGGGACCGGGGAGCTGTTTTTT.

The J gene is TRBJ2-7, the V gene TRBV6-1, with 7 positions matching TRBD2. Germline V CDR1 and CDR2: MNHNS, SASEGT. Trimming cost V 4 bases and J 0 bases; bases outside gene matches: 9. The CDR3 extends over 16 amino acids. The CDR3 DNA reads as TGTGCCAGCAGTGGGGACCTAGCGGTCAGCTCCTACGAGCAGTACTTC. Translated: CASSGDLAVSSYEQYF.

The chain recombines TRBV28 with TRBJ2-7, with 8 bases that match TRBD1. Germline values: CDR1 MDHEN, CDR2 SYDVKM. CDR3 length: 14 amino acids. V gave up 5 bases and J gave up 3 bases; unmatched junction bases: 6. As DNA, the CDR3 is TGTGCCAGCAGTCCTACGGGACAGGTCTACGAGCAGTACTTC. This gives the protein CASSPTGQVYEQYF.

The chain recombines TRBV28 with TRBJ1-1; D gene ambiguous. Germline assignment: CDR1 MDHEN and CDR2 SYDVKM. Trimming pared 2 bases from V and 0 bases from J, leaving 7 bases between. The CDR3 runs 14 residues. The CDR3 spells CASSLRSMNTEAFF. CDR3 bases: TGTGCCAGCAGTTTACGCAGTATGAACACTGAAGCTTTCTTT.